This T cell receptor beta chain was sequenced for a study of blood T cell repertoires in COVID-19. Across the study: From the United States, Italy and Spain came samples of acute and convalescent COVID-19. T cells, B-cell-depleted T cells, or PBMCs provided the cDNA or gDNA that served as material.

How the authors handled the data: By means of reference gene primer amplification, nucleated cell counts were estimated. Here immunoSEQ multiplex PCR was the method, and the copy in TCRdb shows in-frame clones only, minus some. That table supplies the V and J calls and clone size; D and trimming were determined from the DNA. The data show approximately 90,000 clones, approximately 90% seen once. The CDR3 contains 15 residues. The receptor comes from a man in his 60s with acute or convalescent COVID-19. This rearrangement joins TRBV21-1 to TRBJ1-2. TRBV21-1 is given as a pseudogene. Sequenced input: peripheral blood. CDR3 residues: CASSKVAGSNYGYTF. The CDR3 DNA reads TGTGCCAGCAGCAAAGTAGCCGGGTCTAACTATGGCTACACCTTC.